This entry lists 20 T cell receptor beta chains sequenced from one sample in a study of CD8+ T cells in alopecia areata. Sequencing relied on a cDNA template that was reverse transcribed from extracted RNA. TCRdb's copy holds only in-frame clones and misses some; the assay was immunoSEQ multiplex PCR. The sample includes approximately 90,000 clones, 70% to 80% of them seen just once. Regarding treatment: oral pan-JAK inhibitor, 5-10 mg twice daily. The specimen comprised CD8+ T cells sorted from blood, sampled around week 46, from a patient treated with tofacitinib. Every receptor here comes from a human donor with alopecia areata.

The V gene is TRBV6-5, the J gene TRBJ2-3; the match to TRBD2 covers 10 bases. Germline assignment: CDR1 MNHEY and CDR2 SVGAGI. The junction had 3 bases not matched to a gene; V was cut back by 0 bases and J by 6 bases. The CDR3 spans 15 residues. CDR3 DNA: TGTGCCAGCAGTTACTCTTCTAGCGGGGGTGATACGCAGTATTTT. Translation: CASSYSSSGGDTQYF.

This clone was counted only a few times. One base separates it from a far larger clone, so it is likely a read error. The chain carries TRBV25-1 and TRBJ2-2; tentative D call: TRBD2 (5 bases). This CDR3 has 13 residues. Germline-derived CDR1 and CDR2 are MGHDK and SYGVNS. Trimming took off 6 bases at V and 0 bases at J, with 5 bases between the two ends. The CDR3 sequence: CASSGTNTGELFF. CDR3 DNA: TGTGCCAGCAGCGGGACGAACACCGGGGAGCTGTTTTTT. Supplemented by reference TRBV25-1 and TRBJ2-2, the full variable domain reads EADIYQTPRYLVIGTGKKITLECSQTMGHDKMYWYQQDPGMELHLIHYSYGVNSTEKGDLSSESTVSRIRTEHFPLTLESARPSHTSQYLCASSGTNTGELFFGEGSRLTVL.

This chain joins TRBV29-1 and TRBJ2-5; D is perhaps TRBD1 (6 bases). CDR1 SQVTM and CDR2 ANQGSEA come from the germline V gene. V was shortened by 6 bases and J by 0 bases, with 11 bases between the two germline ends. CDR3 size: 13 residues. The CDR3 protein is CSVLTGYQETQYF. The CDR3 region has the DNA TGCAGCGTATTAACAGGGTACCAAGAGACCCAGTACTTC. The full variable domain, completed using reference TRBV29-1 and TRBJ2-5, is SAVISQKPSRDICQRGTSLTIQCQVDSQVTMMFWYRQQPGQSLTLIATANQGSEATYESGFVIDKFPISRPNLTFSTLTVSNMSPEDSSIYLCSVLTGYQETQYFGPGTRLLVL.

The chain employs TRBV29-1 and TRBJ2-6; D gene unclear. V gave up 3 bases and J gave up 2 bases, with 5 bases separating them. Germline-derived CDR1 and CDR2 are SQVTM and ANQGSEA. The CDR3 sequence is 13 residues long. Here the CDR3 reads CSVEVTGANVLTF. DNA for the CDR3: TGCAGCGTTGAGGTAACTGGGGCCAACGTCCTGACTTTC.

V is TRBV6-6 and J is TRBJ2-1; 9 positions match TRBD2. The junction had 4 bases not matched to a gene; V was cut back by 5 bases and J by 8 bases. Germline lookup yields CDR1 MNHNY and CDR2 SVGAGI (reference sequence). The CDR3 covers 13 residues. The CDR3 sequence: CASSGGGADEQFF. CDR3 nucleotide sequence: TGTGCCAGCAGTGGCGGGGGGGCCGATGAGCAGTTCTTC.

The chain employs TRBV4-3 and TRBJ1-4, with 11 bases fitting TRBD1. The germline gives CDR1 LGHNA, CDR2 YSLEER. The CDR3 has 16 amino acids. V shed 4 bases and J 8 bases; nucleotides not matched to a gene: 9. CDR3 amino acids: CASSRTWTGGEEKLFF. The CDR3 DNA sequence: TGCGCCAGCAGCCGTACCTGGACAGGGGGCGAAGAAAAACTGTTTTTT.

Here the CDR3 DNA reads TGTGCCAGCAGTGATGGGGTTGGCACTGAAGCTTTCTTT. This codes for CASSDGVGTEAFF. This chain joins TRBV2 and TRBJ1-1; D gene ambiguous. The CDR3 length is 13 residues. Germline loops: CDR1 SNHLY, CDR2 FYNNEI. Trimming pared 3 bases from V and 4 bases from J, leaving 9 bases between. Drawing the rest from reference TRBV2 and TRBJ1-1, the complete variable domain is EPEVTQTPSHQVTQMGQEVILRCVPISNHLYFYWYRQILGQKVEFLVSFYNNEISEKSEIFDDQFSVERPDGSNFTLKIRSTKLEDSAMYFCASSDGVGTEAFFGQGTRLTVV.

V is TRBV9 and J is TRBJ2-3; maybe TRBD2 (5 bases). Trimming stripped 0 bases from V and 3 bases from J, with 8 bases between. Germline V gene data show CDR1 as SGDLS and CDR2 as YYNGEE. The CDR3 is 14 amino acids. The CDR3 coding sequence is TGTGCCAGCAGCGTAGTGCGAGGGACAGATACGCAGTATTTT. Translation gives CASSVVRGTDTQYF.

The CDR3 region has the DNA TGTGCCAGCAGTGAAATGGGCGGCGGTCAGCCCCAGCATTTT. Translation gives CASSEMGGGQPQHF. The chain couples TRBV25-1 to TRBJ1-5, with no clear D. The CDR3 spans 14 residues. The ends were cut back, 2 bases at V and 6 bases at J, with 11 bases in the middle. The V gene's germline CDR1 is MGHDK and CDR2 SYGVNS.

This chain connects TRBV6-5 to TRBJ2-3, with D maybe TRBD1 (5 bases). Trimming took 5 bases from V and 7 from J, leaving 13 bases between them. The CDR3 runs 13 residues. The germline V gene has CDR1 MNHEY and CDR2 SVGAGI. This chain's CDR3 is CASSPDNLYTQYF. DNA for the CDR3: TGTGCCAGCAGTCCGGACAATTTGTATACGCAGTATTTT.

As for this clone: This specimen includes other DNA sequences encoding the same CDR3. The chain uses TRBV7-9 and TRBJ1-5; D unclear. V lost 1 base and J lost 3, with 7 bases in between. CDR3 length: 14 residues. Germline lookup yields CDR1 SEHNR and CDR2 FQNEAQ (reference sequence). DNA for the CDR3: TGTGCCAGCAGCTTAGGGGATTCCAATCAGCCCCAGCATTTT. Its translation: CASSLGDSNQPQHF.

CDR3 sequence (DNA): TGCGCCAGCAGCCAAGGACGGGGCACTGAAGCTTTCTTT. Protein product: CASSQGRGTEAFF. The gene calls are TRBV4-3 and TRBJ1-1; no clear D gene. The V gene lost 1 base and the J gene lost 4 bases, with 7 bases spanning the gap. From germline, CDR1 is LGHNA and CDR2 YSLEER. The CDR3 has 13 amino acids.

The chain uses TRBV29-1 and TRBJ2-1, with TRBD2 matching over 14 bases. Germline V gene lookup returns CDR1 SQVTM and CDR2 ANQGSEA. Germline trimming cut 6 bases from V and 0 bases from J; bases unmatched to any gene: 7. The CDR3 contains 17 residues. CDR3: CSVVPGTSGSSYNEQFF. For the CDR3, the DNA is TGCAGCGTGGTTCCCGGGACTAGCGGGAGCTCCTACAATGAGCAGTTCTTC.

This clone was seen only a few times. The chain links TRBV12-5 to TRBJ2-3; the D is unclear. The V end lost 2 bases, the J end lost 2 bases, and 2 bases lay between the germline ends. In germline, CDR1 is LGHNT, CDR2 FRNRAP. This CDR3 spans 12 amino acids. The chain's CDR3 is CASGLNTDTQYF. The DNA of the CDR3 is TGTGCTAGTGGTTTGAACACAGATACGCAGTATTTT.

The chain employs TRBV5-1 and TRBJ2-1; 9 bases line up with TRBD2. The CDR3 has 18 residues. V shed 1 base and J 12 bases; nucleotides not matched to a gene: 20. Germline-derived CDR1 and CDR2 are SGHRS and YFSETQ. Written as DNA, the CDR3 is TGCGCCAGCAGCTTGAAAGCGGGGGGAGCCCTTGCCGTCTGGGGGCAGTTCTTC. This encodes CASSLKAGGALAVWGQFF. The full variable domain, its missing parts supplied by reference TRBV5-1 and TRBJ2-1, is KAGVTQTPRYLIKTRGQQVTLSCSPISGHRSVSWYQQTPGQGLQFLFEYFSETQRNKGNFPGRFSGRQFSNSRSEMNVSTLELGDSALYLCASSLKAGGALAVWGQFFGPGTRLTVL.

This clone was counted once. The chain recombines TRBV4-3 with TRBJ2-1; 7 bases are a match to TRBD1. Germline trimming cut 3 bases from V and 10 bases from J; bases unmatched to any gene: 9. The CDR3 is made up of 14 amino acids. Germline CDR1 LGHNA, CDR2 YSLEER. The CDR3 sequence is CASSQDEGGYEQFF. The DNA for the CDR3 is TGCGCCAGCAGCCAGGATGAAGGGGGCTACGAGCAGTTCTTC.

The chain recombines TRBV5-1 with TRBJ2-1, with TRBD1 matching over 8 bases. V trimming: 4 bases; J trimming: 4 bases; junction bases outside the gene matches: 7. CDR3 length: 15 amino acids. Germline loops: CDR1 SGHRS, CDR2 YFSETQ. The CDR3 DNA sequence: TGCGCCAGCAGCCCACTGACAGGGGAGTACAATGAGCAGTTCTTC. Its translation is CASSPLTGEYNEQFF.

The chain recombines TRBV4-3 with TRBJ2-7; TRBD1 matches at 10 bases. The CDR3 consists of 15 residues. Germline V gene sequence: CDR1 LGHNA, CDR2 YSLEER. Trimming at V came to 4 bases and at J to 1 base, leaving 4 bases not matched to a gene. The CDR3 region is CASSLGTGASYEQYF. The DNA for the CDR3 is TGCGCCAGCAGCCTTGGGACAGGGGCTTCCTACGAGCAGTACTTC.

This rearrangement joins TRBV29-1 to TRBJ1-2; 8 nucleotides agree with TRBD1. The CDR3 is 14 residues long. The V segment lost 4 bases and the J segment 1 base; nucleotides outside the gene matches: 5. CDR1 SQVTM and CDR2 ANQGSEA come from the germline V gene. CDR3 bases: TGCAGCGTTGTGGACAGGGAAAATAACTATGGCTACACCTTC. Protein: CSVVDRENNYGYTF.

The chain uses TRBV18 and TRBJ2-2; D remains unclear. Trimming left V 0 bases short and J 5 bases short, with 4 bases between. Per germline, CDR1 KGHSH and CDR2 LQKENI. The CDR3 length is 13 residues. In DNA form, the CDR3 reads TGTGCCAGCTCACCACCTGAAACCGGGGAGCTGTTTTTT. Translating it yields CASSPPETGELFF. The variable domain in full, completed from reference TRBV18 and TRBJ2-2, reads NAGVMQNPRHLVRRRGQEARLRCSPMKGHSHVYWYRQLPEEGLKFMVYLQKENIIDESGMPKERFSAEFPKEGPSILRIQQVVRGDSAAYFCASSPPETGELFFGEGSRLTVL.